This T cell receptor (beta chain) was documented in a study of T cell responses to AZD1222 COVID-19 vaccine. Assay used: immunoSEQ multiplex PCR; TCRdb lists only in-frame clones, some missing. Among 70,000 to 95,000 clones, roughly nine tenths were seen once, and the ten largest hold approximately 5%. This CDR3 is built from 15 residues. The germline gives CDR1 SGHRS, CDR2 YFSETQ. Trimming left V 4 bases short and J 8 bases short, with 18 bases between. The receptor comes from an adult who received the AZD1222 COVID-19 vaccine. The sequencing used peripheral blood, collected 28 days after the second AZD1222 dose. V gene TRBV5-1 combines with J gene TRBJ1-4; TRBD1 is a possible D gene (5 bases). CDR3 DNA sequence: TGCGCCAGCAGCCTCGGGACCCATGGCGGGGAAAAACTGTTTTTT. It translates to CASSLGTHGGEKLFF.